What follows are 5 T cell receptor beta chains derived from one specimen sequenced in a study of blood T cell repertoires in COVID-19. Sequenced by immunoSEQ multiplex PCR; TCRdb stores in-frame clones only, minus some. This table has around 110,000 clones, 70% to 75% appearing once. The specimen was peripheral blood. The receptor source for this set is a human donor with acute or convalescent COVID-19. The donor label of this sample is uncertain.

This clone was counted between two and nine times. This sequence joins TRBV28 and TRBJ1-1; TRBD1 matches 7 bases. CDR3 length: 13 amino acids. CDR1 is MDHEN and CDR2 is SYDVKM in the germline V gene. V shed 2 bases and J 4 bases; nucleotides not matched to a gene: 1. The CDR3 sequence is CASSLAGGTEAFF. The CDR3 DNA follows: TGTGCCAGCAGTTTAGCAGGGGGCACTGAAGCTTTCTTT.

The chain combines TRBV12-3 or TRBV12-4 with TRBJ2-7, with a possible D match to TRBD1 (7 bases). V shed 5 bases and J shed 2 bases, with 10 bases lying between them. The CDR3 totals 13 residues. CDR3 coding DNA: TGTGCCAGCAGTGCGGGACAGCCCTACGAGCAGTACTTC. Translated: CASSAGQPYEQYF.

This chain links TRBV6-1 with TRBJ2-5, with a possible D match to TRBD1 (6 bases). In germline, CDR1 is MNHNS, CDR2 SASEGT. V was pared by 1 base and J by 2 bases, with 14 bases between. The CDR3 sequence is 16 residues long. In nucleotides, the CDR3 is TGTGCCAGCAGTGAAGGGTGGGGGCAGCTACAAGAGACCCAGTACTTC. Amino acids: CASSEGWGQLQETQYF.

This clone was recorded once. The chain employs TRBV10-2 and TRBJ1-6, with D maybe TRBD1 (5 bases). CDR3 size: 15 residues. Germline loops: CDR1 WSHSY, CDR2 SAAADI. Trimming cost V 6 bases and J 11 bases, with 20 bases left between them. The CDR3 protein is CASRPARVDFPPLHF. Here the CDR3 DNA reads TGCGCCAGCAGACCAGCCAGGGTTGATTTCCCACCCCTCCACTTT.

V is TRBV7-2 and J is TRBJ2-2; tentative D call: TRBD1 (6 bases). CDR3 length equals 16 residues. Germline values: CDR1 SGHTA, CDR2 FQGNSA. Deletions cut 1 base from V and 3 bases from J, with 12 bases between. Here the CDR3 DNA reads TGTGCCAGCAGCTTAGTACGAGGGGGACACACCGGGGAGCTGTTTTTT. Amino acids: CASSLVRGGHTGELFF. Looking up the rest from reference TRBV7-2 and TRBJ2-2 gives the full variable domain: GAGVSQSPSNKVTEKGKDVELRCDPISGHTALYWYRQSLGQGLEFLIYFQGNSAPDKSGLPSDRFSAERTGGSVSTLTIQRTQQEDSAVYLCASSLVRGGHTGELFFGEGSRLTVL.